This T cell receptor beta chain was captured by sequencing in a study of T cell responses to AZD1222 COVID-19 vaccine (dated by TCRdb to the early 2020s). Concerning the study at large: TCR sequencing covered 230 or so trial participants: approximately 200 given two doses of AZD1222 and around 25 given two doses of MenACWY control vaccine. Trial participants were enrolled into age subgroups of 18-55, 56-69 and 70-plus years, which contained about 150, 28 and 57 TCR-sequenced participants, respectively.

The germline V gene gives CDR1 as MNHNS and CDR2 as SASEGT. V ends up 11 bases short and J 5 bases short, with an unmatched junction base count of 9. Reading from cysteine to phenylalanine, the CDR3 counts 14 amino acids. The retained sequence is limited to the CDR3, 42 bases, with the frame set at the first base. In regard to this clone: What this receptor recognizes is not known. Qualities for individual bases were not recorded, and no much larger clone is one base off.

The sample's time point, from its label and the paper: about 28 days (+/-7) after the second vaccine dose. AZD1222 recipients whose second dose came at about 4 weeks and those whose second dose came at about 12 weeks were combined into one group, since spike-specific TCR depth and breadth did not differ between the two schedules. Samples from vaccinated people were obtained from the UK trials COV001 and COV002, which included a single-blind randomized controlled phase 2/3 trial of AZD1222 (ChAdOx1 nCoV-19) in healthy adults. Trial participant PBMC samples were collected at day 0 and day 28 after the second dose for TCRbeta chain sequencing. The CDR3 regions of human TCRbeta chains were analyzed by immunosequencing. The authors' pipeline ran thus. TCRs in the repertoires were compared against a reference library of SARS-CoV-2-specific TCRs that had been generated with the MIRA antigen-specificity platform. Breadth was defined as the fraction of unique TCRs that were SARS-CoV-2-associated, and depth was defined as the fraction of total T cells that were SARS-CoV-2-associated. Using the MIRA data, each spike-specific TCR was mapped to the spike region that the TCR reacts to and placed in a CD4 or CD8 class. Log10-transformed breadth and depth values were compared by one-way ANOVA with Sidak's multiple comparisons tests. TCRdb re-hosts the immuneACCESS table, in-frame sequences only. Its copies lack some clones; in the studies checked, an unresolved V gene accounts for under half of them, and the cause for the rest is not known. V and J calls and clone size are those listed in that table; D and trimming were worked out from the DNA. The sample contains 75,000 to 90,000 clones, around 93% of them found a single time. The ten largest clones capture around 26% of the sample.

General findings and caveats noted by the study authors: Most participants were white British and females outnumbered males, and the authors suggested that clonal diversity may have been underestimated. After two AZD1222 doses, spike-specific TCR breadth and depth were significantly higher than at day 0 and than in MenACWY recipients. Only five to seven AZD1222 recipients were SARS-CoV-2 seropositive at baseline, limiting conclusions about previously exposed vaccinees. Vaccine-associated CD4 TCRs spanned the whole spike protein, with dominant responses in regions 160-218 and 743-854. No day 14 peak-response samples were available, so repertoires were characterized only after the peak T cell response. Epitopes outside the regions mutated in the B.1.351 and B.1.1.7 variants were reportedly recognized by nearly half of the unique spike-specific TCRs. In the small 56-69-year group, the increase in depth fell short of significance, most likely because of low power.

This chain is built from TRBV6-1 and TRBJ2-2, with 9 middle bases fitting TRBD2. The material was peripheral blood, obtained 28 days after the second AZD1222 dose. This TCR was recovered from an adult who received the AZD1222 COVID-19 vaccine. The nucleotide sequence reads TGTGCCTCTAAGCGGGAGGATCTAACCGGGGAGCTGTTTTTT. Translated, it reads CASKREDLTGELFF.